This TCR beta chain was recorded in a study of T cell responses to AZD1222 COVID-19 vaccine. Study results and caveats: Donor demographics were predominantly white British with a female majority; clonal diversity may be underestimated. Regions left unmutated in variants are reportedly the target of nearly half of spike-specific TCRs. After two AZD1222 doses, spike-specific TCR breadth and depth rose versus day 0. Researchers took repertoire samples only after the peak T cell response had come.

Trimming pared 7 bases from V and 5 bases from J, leaving 14 bases between. Germline lookup yields CDR1 SGHTA and CDR2 FQGNSA. This CDR3 region has 13 residues. The table came from immunoSEQ multiplex PCR; TCRdb's copy has only in-frame clones and leaves some out. The sample records about 120,000 clones, approximately 87% being singletons. This clone is a singleton in its sample. Antigen: not known. V usage is TRBV7-2 and J usage is TRBJ1-1, with D possibly TRBD1 on 5 matching bases. Sequenced here: peripheral blood, sampled on day 0 of AZD1222 vaccination. This sequence originates from an adult in good health. The DNA for the CDR3 is TGTGCCAGCATGGGGGTAGGACGGACTGAAGCTTTCTTT. Translation: CASMGVGRTEAFF. The variable domain in full, completed from reference TRBV7-2 and TRBJ1-1, reads GAGVSQSPSNKVTEKGKDVELRCDPISGHTALYWYRQSLGQGLEFLIYFQGNSAPDKSGLPSDRFSAERTGGSVSTLTIQRTQQEDSAVYLCASMGVGRTEAFFGQGTRLTVV.